Sequencing of this T cell receptor (beta chain) was carried out in a study of blood T cell repertoires in COVID-19. Background on the study: Samples taken during acute and convalescent COVID-19 were collected in the United States, Italy and Spain. Nucleic acid was either cDNA or gDNA, and it came from T cells, B-cell-depleted T cells, or PBMCs.

This CDR3 contains 17 residues. The germline CDR1 and CDR2 sequences are LNHNV and YYDKDF (reference sequence). Germline trimming cut 5 bases from V and 0 bases from J; bases unmatched to any gene: 9. Under the authors' procedure: Reference gene primer amplification in the assay estimated nucleated cell counts. Assay: immunoSEQ multiplex PCR; the TCRdb copy retains only in-frame clones and omits some. V, J and clone size derive from that table, while D and trimming were established from the DNA sequence. The table records approximately 250,000 clones, about 89% of them present only once. This sequence originates from a woman aged 55-70 years who had recovered from COVID-19. The chain recombines TRBV15 with TRBJ2-2, with 7 positions matching TRBD1. The specimen was peripheral blood. The CDR3 DNA is TGTGCCACCAGCGGGTATTCCGGGACAGCGAACACCGGGGAGCTGTTTTTT. Translated: CATSGYSGTANTGELFF. The complete variable domain, with remaining parts taken from reference TRBV15 and TRBJ2-2, reads DAMVIQNPRYQVTQFGKPVTLSCSQTLNHNVMYWYQQKSSQAPKLLFHYYDKDFNNEADTPDNFQSRRPNTSFCFLDIRSPGLGDTAMYLCATSGYSGTANTGELFFGEGSRLTVL.